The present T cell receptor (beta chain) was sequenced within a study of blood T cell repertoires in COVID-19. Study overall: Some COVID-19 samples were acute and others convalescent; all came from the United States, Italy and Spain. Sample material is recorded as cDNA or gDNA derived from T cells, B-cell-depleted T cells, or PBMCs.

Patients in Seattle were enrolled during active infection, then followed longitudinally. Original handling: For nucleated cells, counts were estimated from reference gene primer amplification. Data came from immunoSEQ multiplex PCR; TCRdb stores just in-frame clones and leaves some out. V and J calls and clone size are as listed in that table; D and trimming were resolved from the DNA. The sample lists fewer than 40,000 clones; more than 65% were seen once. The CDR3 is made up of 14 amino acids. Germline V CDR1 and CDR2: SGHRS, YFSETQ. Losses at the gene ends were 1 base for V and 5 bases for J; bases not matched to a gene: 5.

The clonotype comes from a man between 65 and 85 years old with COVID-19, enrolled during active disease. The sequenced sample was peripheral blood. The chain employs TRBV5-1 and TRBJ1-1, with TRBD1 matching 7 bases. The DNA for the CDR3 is TGCGCCAGCAGCTTGTATGGGACAGAGACTGAAGCTTTCTTT. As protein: CASSLYGTETEAFF.